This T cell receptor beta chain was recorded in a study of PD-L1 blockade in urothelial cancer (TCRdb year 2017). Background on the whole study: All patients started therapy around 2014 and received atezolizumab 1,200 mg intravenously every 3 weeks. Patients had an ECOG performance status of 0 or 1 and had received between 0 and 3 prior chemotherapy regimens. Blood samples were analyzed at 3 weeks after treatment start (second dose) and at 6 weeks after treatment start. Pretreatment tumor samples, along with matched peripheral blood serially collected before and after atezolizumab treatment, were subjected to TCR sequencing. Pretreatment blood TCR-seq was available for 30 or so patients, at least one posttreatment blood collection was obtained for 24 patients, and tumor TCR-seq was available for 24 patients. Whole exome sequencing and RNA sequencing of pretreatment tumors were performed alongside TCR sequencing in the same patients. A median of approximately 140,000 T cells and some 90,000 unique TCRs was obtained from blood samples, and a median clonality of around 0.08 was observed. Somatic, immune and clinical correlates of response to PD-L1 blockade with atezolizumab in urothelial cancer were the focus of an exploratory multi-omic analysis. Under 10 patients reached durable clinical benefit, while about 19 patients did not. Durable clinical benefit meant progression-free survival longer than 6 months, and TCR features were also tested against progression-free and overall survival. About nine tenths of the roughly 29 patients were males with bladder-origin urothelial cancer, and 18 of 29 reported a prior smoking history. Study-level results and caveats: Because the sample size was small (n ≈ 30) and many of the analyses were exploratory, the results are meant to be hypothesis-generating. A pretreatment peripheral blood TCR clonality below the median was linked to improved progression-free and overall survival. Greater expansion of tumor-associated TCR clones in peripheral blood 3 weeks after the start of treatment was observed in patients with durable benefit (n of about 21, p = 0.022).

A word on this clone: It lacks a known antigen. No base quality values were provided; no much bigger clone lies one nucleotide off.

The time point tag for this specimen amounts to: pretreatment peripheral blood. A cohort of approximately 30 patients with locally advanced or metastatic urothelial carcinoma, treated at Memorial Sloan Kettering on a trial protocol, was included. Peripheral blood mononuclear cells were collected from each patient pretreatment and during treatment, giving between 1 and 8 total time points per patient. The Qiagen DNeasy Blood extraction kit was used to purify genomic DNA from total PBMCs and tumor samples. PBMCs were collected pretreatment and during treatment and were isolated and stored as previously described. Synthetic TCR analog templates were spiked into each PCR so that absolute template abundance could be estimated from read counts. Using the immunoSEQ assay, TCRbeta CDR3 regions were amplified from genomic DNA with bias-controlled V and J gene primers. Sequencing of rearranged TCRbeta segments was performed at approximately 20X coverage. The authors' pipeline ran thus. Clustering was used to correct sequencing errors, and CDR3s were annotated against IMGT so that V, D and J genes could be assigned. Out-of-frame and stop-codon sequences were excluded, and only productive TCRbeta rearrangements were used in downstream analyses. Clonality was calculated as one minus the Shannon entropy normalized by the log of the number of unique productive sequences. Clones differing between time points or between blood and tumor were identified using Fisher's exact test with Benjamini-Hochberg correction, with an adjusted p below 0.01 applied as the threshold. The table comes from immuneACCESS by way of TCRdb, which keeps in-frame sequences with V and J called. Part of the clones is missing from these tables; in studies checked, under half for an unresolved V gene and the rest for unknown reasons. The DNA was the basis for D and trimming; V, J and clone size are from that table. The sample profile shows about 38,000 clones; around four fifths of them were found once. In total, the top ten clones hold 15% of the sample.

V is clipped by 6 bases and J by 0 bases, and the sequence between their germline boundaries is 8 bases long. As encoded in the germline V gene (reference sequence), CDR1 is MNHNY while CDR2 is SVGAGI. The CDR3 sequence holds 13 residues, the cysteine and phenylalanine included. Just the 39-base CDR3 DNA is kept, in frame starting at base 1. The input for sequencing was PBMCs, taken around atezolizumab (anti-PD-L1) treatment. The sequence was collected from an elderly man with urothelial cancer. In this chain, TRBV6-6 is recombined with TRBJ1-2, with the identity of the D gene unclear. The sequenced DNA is TGTGCCAGCAGACTCGAACCTAACTATGGCTACACCTTC. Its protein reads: CASRLEPNYGYTF.